This T cell receptor (beta chain) was sequenced during a study of CD8+ T cells in alopecia areata. Study-level background: Patients in the treated group were given tofacitinib by mouth, 5 to 10 mg twice a day.

Note on this clone: Its target is not known.

The CDR3 covers 15 residues. Germline CDR1 and CDR2: SGHTA and FQGTGA. V dropped 2 bases and J dropped 4; count of bases not matched to a gene: 4. Separation by sorting yielded CD4+ and CD8+ T cells from PBMCs. General study results and limits: Clarity of TCR sharing across patients fell short of that in mice, possibly HLA-related. Compared with normal scalp, lesional scalp had higher clonality and more expanded CD8+ clones.

RNA was isolated and reverse transcribed to cDNA, the sequencing template. Method: immunoSEQ multiplex PCR; TCRdb's copy keeps in-frame clones and lacks some. Here the sample spans some 110,000 clones, around two fifths being singletons. Sequencing input: CD4+ T cells sorted from blood. The receptor comes from a human donor with alopecia areata. The chain combines TRBV7-3 with TRBJ2-1, with 8 nucleotides matching TRBD1. The CDR3 is CASSLGQGPYNEQFF. The DNA for the CDR3 is TGTGCCAGCAGCTTAGGACAGGGACCGTACAATGAGCAGTTCTTC.